Listed below are T cell receptor beta chains from one sample, sequenced in a study of blood T cell repertoires in COVID-19. TCRdb's table, derived via immunoSEQ multiplex PCR, lists solely in-frame clones and lacks some. The profile shows some 80,000 clones, more than 75% of them singletons. Sequenced material: peripheral blood. These receptors were obtained from a human donor in a cohort sampled during active COVID-19. Each CDR3 is given with its conserved first and last residue. The D gene is left open where the match is weak. Clone size is stated in some rows and not others, as once, few, many or a class when expanded.

TRBJ1-4 TRBV7-2 . TRBD1 15 TGTGCCAGCAGCTTAGGGGGGACAGGGAATGAAAAACTGTTTTTT CASSLGGTGNEKLFF
TRBJ2-5 TRBV18 . TRBD1 15 TGTGCCAGCTCACCACCGACAGGGGGCAGGGTGACCCAGTACTTC CASSPPTGGRVTQYF
TRBJ2-2 TRBV7-9 . TRBD1 15 TGTGCCAGCAGTCGGGGACAGGGTGATACCGGGGAGCTGTTTTTT CASSRGQGDTGELFF
TRBJ2-7 TRBV6-1 . TRBD2 20 TGTGCCAGCAGTGAAAGACGGGGGAAGCTAGCGGGAGGGCAATTCAACGAGCAGTACTTC CASSERRGKLAGGQFNEQYF
TRBJ2-1 TRBV4-3 . . 16 TGCGCCAGCAGCCAAGCTACGGGGTTCACCTACAATGAGCAGTTCTTC CASSQATGFTYNEQFF
TRBJ1-5 TRBV19 . . 13 TGTGCCAGTAGTCCCCTGGCCAGACAGCCCCAGCATTTT CASSPLARQPQHF
TRBJ2-1 TRBV10-3 . . 18 TGTGCCATCAGTGAGTCGACAGGCCGGTTTTTAGGCTACAATGAGCAGTTCTTC CAISESTGRFLGYNEQFF
TRBJ2-4 TRBV6-5 . . 15 TGTGCCAGCACCCTGAACCAGGGGGCCAAAAACATTCAGTACTTC CASTLNQGAKNIQYF
TRBJ2-3 TRBV4-1 . . 15 TGCGCCAGCAGCCTCACCCGGGGGAGCACAGATACGCAGTATTTT CASSLTRGSTDTQYF
TRBJ2-5 TRBV6-2/TRBV6-3 . TRBD2 18 TGTGCCAGCAGTTACTCTTATTATAGCGGGGGGGACCAAGAGACCCAGTACTTC CASSYSYYSGGDQETQYF
TRBJ2-7 TRBV5-4 . TRBD1 14 TGTGCCAGCAGCCGCCGGCAAACAGGGGACGAGCAGTACTTC CASSRRQTGDEQYF
TRBJ2-5 TRBV18 . . 13 TGTGCCAGCTCCCCAAACAGAGAAGAGACCCAGTACTTC CASSPNREETQYF
TRBJ2-1 TRBV28 once TRBD2 15 TGTGCCAGCAGTTCCCCGGGGGGATTTGGGGATGAGCAGTTCTTC CASSSPGGFGDEQFF
TRBJ2-7 TRBV5-1 . TRBD2 18 TGCGCCAGCAGCGCGGGGCCATCGGTCCTCCGGGGGGCCTACGAGCAGTACTTC CASSAGPSVLRGAYEQYF
TRBJ2-3 TRBV28 . TRBD2 17 TGTGCCAGCAGTTCGTCTAGCGGGATTTCTAGCACAGATACGCAGTATTTT CASSSSSGISSTDTQYF
TRBJ2-1 TRBV2 . TRBD1 16 TGTGCCAGCCGATGGGACAGCTCAGCTCGAGGCAATGAGCAGTTCTTC CASRWDSSARGNEQFF
TRBJ1-1 TRBV19 . . 13 TGTGCCAGTAGTATAAGAGGGTCTGGGCAAGCTTTCTTT CASSIRGSGQAFF
TRBJ1-6 TRBV9 . . 14 TGTGCCAGCAGATACGGCTCCTATAATTCACCCCTCCACTTT CASRYGSYNSPLHF
TRBJ2-7 TRBV2 . TRBD1 15 TGTGCCAGCAGAAGCGCAGGGACAGGGGGCTACGAGCAGTACTTC CASRSAGTGGYEQYF
TRBJ1-1 TRBV6-2/TRBV6-3 . . 13 TGTGCCAGCAGTTCCTCCCCGGGTCGTGAAGCTTTCTTT CASSSSPGREAFF
TRBJ1-2 TRBV7-9 few . 14 TGTGCCAGCCTCTCAAGGGAGAATGAGTATGGCTACACCTTC CASLSRENEYGYTF
TRBJ2-5 TRBV19 . TRBD2 15 TGTGCCAGTACCAGCAGCGGGGGAAGGCAAGAGACCCAGTACTTC CASTSSGGRQETQYF
TRBJ2-2 TRBV19 once TRBD2 18 TGTGCCAGTAGTATTAGGTACGAAGCGGGGGGTCACACCGGGGAGCTGTTTTTT CASSIRYEAGGHTGELFF
TRBJ2-7 TRBV3-1/TRBV3-2 . . 14 TGTGCCAGCAGCCAGCAGAGCGGTAACTCCGGGCAGTACTTC CASSQQSGNSGQYF
TRBJ2-4 TRBV5-8 . TRBD2 16 TGTGCCAGCAGCTTGAGGCGGGGGGTAGCAAAAAACATTCAGTACTTC CASSLRRGVAKNIQYF
TRBJ2-2 TRBV5-6 . . 16 TGTGCCAGCAGCTTGGCCACCAGGGGGGACACCGGGGAGCTGTTTTTT CASSLATRGDTGELFF
TRBJ2-1 TRBV7-2 . . 16 TGTGCCAGCAGCTTAGTGGGCGGGGGCCCCTACAATGAGCAGTTCTTC CASSLVGGGPYNEQFF
TRBJ2-7 TRBV19 . TRBD1 13 TGTGCCACCCGAGACAGGGTCACCTACGAGCAGTACTTC CATRDRVTYEQYF
TRBJ2-1 TRBV7-6 . TRBD2 13 TGTGCCATTGCAAGCGGGAGGCTTGGTGAGCAGTTCTTC CAIASGRLGEQFF
TRBJ2-6 TRBV7-2 . . 18 TGTGCCAGCAGCTTAGTGGCAGGGGACCTCTCTGGGGCCAACGTCCTGACTTTC CASSLVAGDLSGANVLTF
TRBJ1-1 TRBV11-3 . . 13 TGTGCCAGCAGCTTAGGAGTGAACACTGAAGCTTTCTTT CASSLGVNTEAFF
TRBJ2-5 TRBV2 . TRBD2 18 TGTGCCAGCAGTGAACTCCCCAGGATCGTCCAGGGAGGGGAGACCCAGTACTTC CASSELPRIVQGGETQYF
TRBJ2-1 TRBV9 . TRBD2 16 TGTGCCAGCAGCGCGATAAAGGCGGGGGGATTAAATGAGCAGTTCTTC CASSAIKAGGLNEQFF
TRBJ2-7 TRBV12-3/TRBV12-4 . TRBD2 12 TGTGCCAGCAGTCCGGGACTAGTTGAGCAGTACTTC CASSPGLVEQYF
TRBJ1-1 TRBV7-2 . . 14 TGTGCCAGCAGCTTATTGGTACGCGGAGGTGAAGCTTTCTTT CASSLLVRGGEAFF
TRBJ1-4 TRBV28 . TRBD1 15 TGTGCCAGCAGTCCTCCGGGACAGCGCCATGAAAAACTGTTTTTT CASSPPGQRHEKLFF
TRBJ1-1 TRBV5-1 . . 15 TGCGCCAGCAGCTCCATGACTTCGAAGAACACTGAAGCTTTCTTT CASSSMTSKNTEAFF
TRBJ2-7 TRBV19 once TRBD1 13 TGTGCCAGTGGTGACAGGGCGACCTACGAGCAGTACTTC CASGDRATYEQYF
TRBJ2-4 TRBV25-1 . TRBD1 15 TGTGCCAGCAGCCCAAGAACAGGGGGAGCGAACATTCAGTACTTC CASSPRTGGANIQYF
TRBJ2-1 TRBV6-6 . TRBD1 14 TGTGCCAGCAGCTGGGACAGGGAAACCAATGAGCAGTTCTTC CASSWDRETNEQFF
TRBJ2-3 TRBV5-1 . . 14 TGCGCCAGCAAAACGGGGGGCGGCACAGATACGCAGTATTTT CASKTGGGTDTQYF
TRBJ1-2 TRBV6-5 few TRBD1 16 TGTGCCAGCAGTTACACTCCGGGACAGGGGCACTATGGCTACACCTTC CASSYTPGQGHYGYTF
TRBJ2-1 TRBV9 . TRBD1 14 TGTGCCAGCAGCGTAGCTGACAGGGACAATGAGCAGTTCTTC CASSVADRDNEQFF
TRBJ2-1 TRBV7-8 . TRBD1 15 TGTGCCAGCAGCTTAGCAACAGGGGGCTGGAATGAGCAGTTCTTC CASSLATGGWNEQFF
TRBJ1-5 TRBV19 . . 18 TGTGCCAGTAGTACTACGGACAGCAGGGTGTATAGCAATCAGCCCCAGCATTTT CASSTTDSRVYSNQPQHF
TRBJ2-2 TRBV2 . TRBD2 14 TGTGCCAGCGTCGGGGCGGGGGGCACCGGGGAGCTGTTTTTT CASVGAGGTGELFF
TRBJ1-4 TRBV19 . . 14 TGTGCCAGTAGTATTGGAGGGACTAATGAAAAACTGTTTTTT CASSIGGTNEKLFF
TRBJ2-7 TRBV6-1 . TRBD2 15 TGTGCCAGCAGTGAACGGGGGGAGAGGCCCTACGAGCAGTACTTC CASSERGERPYEQYF
TRBJ1-4 TRBV28 . TRBD1 16 TGTGCCAGCAGTTTGGGGACAGGGGTCAGAAATGAAAAACTGTTTTTT CASSLGTGVRNEKLFF
TRBJ2-3 TRBV7-2 . TRBD2 16 TGTGCCAGCAGCTTAGCTTTGGCGGGGGGGTTAGATACGCAGTATTTT CASSLALAGGLDTQYF
TRBJ2-7 TRBV28 . TRBD1 15 TGTGCCAGCAGTTCCCTCCGGGACAGGTTTTACGAGCAGTACTTC CASSSLRDRFYEQYF
TRBJ2-2 TRBV3-1/TRBV3-2 . TRBD2 18 TGTGCCAGCAGCCAGACTAGCGGGAGGGCGCCGAACACCGGGGAGCTGTTTTTT CASSQTSGRAPNTGELFF
TRBJ2-1 TRBV27 . TRBD2 16 TGTGCCAGCAGTTTTACCGGGACTAGCGGGAGGAATGAGCAGTTCTTC CASSFTGTSGRNEQFF
TRBJ2-2 TRBV7-2 . . 18 TGTGCCAGCAGCCCAATGGGCTCCGGGGGGCCGAACACCGGGGAGCTGTTTTTT CASSPMGSGGPNTGELFF
TRBJ1-2 TRBV10-1 . TRBD1 15 TGCGCCAGCAGTGAGTCGACGACAGGGCTTGGTGGCTACACCTTC CASSESTTGLGGYTF